A selection of T cell receptor beta chains follows, all from one sample in a study of OX40 agonist ivuxolimab in advanced cancers. Assay: immunoSEQ multiplex PCR; the TCRdb copy retains only in-frame clones and omits some. The sample has some 76,000 clones; around four fifths are singletons. The sequencing used CD4+ or CD8+ T cells sorted from blood, collected in a trial of the OX40 agonist ivuxolimab. These receptors all come from an adult with an advanced solid tumor such as melanoma, head and neck, liver or kidney cancer. CDR3s include the opening cysteine and the closing phenylalanine or tryptophan. The D gene is left open where the match is weak.

d_call	cdr3_length	v_call	j_call	cdr3_aa	cdr3_nt
NA	13	TRBV7-9	TRBJ2-7	CAISSQGPREQYF	TGTGCCATCTCAAGTCAGGGCCCCCGCGAGCAGTACTTC
TRBD1	14	TRBV19	TRBJ2-3	CASSETGGSDTQYF	TGTGCCAGTAGTGAGACAGGGGGTAGCGATACGCAGTATTTT
NA	15	TRBV6-5	TRBJ1-5	CASSYSNSGNQPQHF	TGTGCCAGCAGTTACTCGAACTCGGGCAATCAGCCCCAGCATTTT
TRBD1	14	TRBV11-2	TRBJ2-5	CASSLERTGRTQYF	TGTGCCAGCAGCTTAGAACGGACAGGGCGGACCCAGTACTTC
NA	14	TRBV19	TRBJ2-7	CASSKLAGPYEQYF	TGTGCCAGTAGTAAACTGGCGGGCCCCTACGAGCAGTACTTC
TRBD2	14	TRBV27	TRBJ2-5	CASSLSGSRETQYF	TGTGCCAGCAGTTTGAGCGGGAGTCGCGAGACCCAGTACTTC
NA	17	TRBV5-8	TRBJ2-1	CASSLSQGGGSYNEQFF	TGTGCCAGCAGCTTGAGTCAGGGTGGAGGCTCCTACAATGAGCAGTTCTTC
NA	13	TRBV7-2	TRBJ1-1	CASSSGANTEAFF	TGTGCCAGCAGCTCCGGGGCGAACACTGAAGCTTTCTTT
TRBD1	17	TRBV4-1	TRBJ1-2	CASSQELGTGGWRGYTF	TGCGCCAGCAGCCAAGAATTAGGGACAGGGGGTTGGCGGGGCTACACCTTC
NA	15	TRBV5-1	TRBJ1-1	CASRRDGQHGTEAFF	TGCGCCAGCCGCCGGGACGGCCAACATGGGACTGAAGCTTTCTTT